A single sample is the source of the 30 T cell receptor beta chains below, sequenced in a study of vaccination effects on CD4 cells after COVID-19. Antigen-specific CD4+ T cells expanded by the ViraFEST assay with viral peptide pools were then sequenced. Cultured cells yielded isolated CD4+ T cells after 10 days. Each vaccine recipient was nucleocapsid antibody negative and had no prior SARS-CoV-2 infection. Antigen specificity for these receptors is unknown. This table comes from immunoSEQ multiplex PCR, and its TCRdb copy is limited to in-frame clones, with some not included. The data hold 50,000 to 60,000 clones, with 55% to 75% observed a single time. Specimen: CD4+ T cells from PBMCs cultured with SARS-CoV-2 spike peptides, collected before COVID-19 vaccination. Source of these receptors: a human donor who received a COVID-19 vaccine.

V and J are TRBV25-1 and TRBJ1-2; D gene unclear. V gave up 4 bases and J gave up 7 bases, with 13 bases separating them. The germline V gene has CDR1 MGHDK and CDR2 SYGVNS. The CDR3 loop spans 13 amino acids. CDR3 nucleotides: TGTGCCAGCAGTGTAGGAACCCAAACTGGCTACACCTTC. Translating gives CASSVGTQTGYTF.

The J gene is TRBJ2-7, the V gene TRBV3-1 (or the pseudogene TRBV3-2); 7 nucleotides agree with TRBD1. The CDR3 loop spans 13 amino acids. After removal of 5 bases from V and 2 bases from J, the junction contained 3 bases not matched to a gene. Germline CDR1 and CDR2: LGHDT and YNNKEL (reference sequence). CDR3 sequence: CASSTGVAYEQYF. The CDR3 DNA sequence: TGTGCCAGCAGCACAGGGGTAGCCTACGAGCAGTACTTC.

J is TRBJ2-1 and V is TRBV13; D remains unclear. V lost 3 bases to trimming and J lost 10 bases, with 4 bases between them. The CDR3 extends over 10 amino acids. Germline-derived CDR1 and CDR2 are PRHDT and FYEKMQ (reference sequence). The CDR3 bases are TGTGCCAGCAGCTTGGCGGAGCAGTTCTTC. Protein product: CASSLAEQFF. The full variable domain, in which reference TRBV13 and TRBJ2-1 provide the parts outside the CDR3, is AAGVIQSPRHLIKEKRETATLKCYPIPRHDTVYWYQQGPGQDPQFLISFYEKMQSDKGSIPDRFSAQQFSDYHSELNMSSLELGDSALYFCASSLAEQFFGPGTRLTVL.

The V and J genes are TRBV7-2 and TRBJ2-5; possibly TRBD1 or TRBD2 for D (6 bases each). The CDR3 is 14 amino acids. CDR1 is SGHTA, CDR2 FQGNSA, per germline. Trimming cost V 3 bases and J 4 bases, with 12 bases left between them. The CDR3 nucleotides are TGTGCCAGCAGCTTGGCCAGGGGAGGAGAGACCCAGTACTTC. Translation: CASSLARGGETQYF.

This rearrangement joins TRBV21-1 to TRBJ1-1. TRBV21-1 corresponds to a pseudogene. CDR3 length equals 15 residues. This CDR3 is CASSKVPGGDTEAFF. The CDR3, as DNA: TGTGCCAGCAGCAAAGTTCCCGGGGGGGACACTGAAGCTTTCTTT.

This clone has only a few counts. The chain couples TRBV7-9 to TRBJ1-2, with D perhaps matching TRBD1 (6 bases). The CDR3 runs to 13 residues. Germline V gene lookup returns CDR1 SEHNR and CDR2 FQNEAQ (reference sequence). Trimming took off 5 bases at V and 6 bases at J, with 13 bases between the two ends. CDR3: CASSITGLDGYTF. In DNA form, the CDR3 reads TGTGCCAGCAGCATTACAGGGTTGGATGGCTACACCTTC.

This clone was detected a few times. V is TRBV19 and J is TRBJ1-1; no clear D gene. V lost 3 bases and J 0 bases, leaving 17 bases between the germline ends. CDR1 and CDR2 (germline): LNHDA, SQIVND (reference sequence). The CDR3 sequence is 17 residues long. The CDR3 DNA is TGTGCCAGTAGTATGCCCACCTTGCAACGGTTGAACACTGAAGCTTTCTTT. It encodes CASSMPTLQRLNTEAFF.

The chain has TRBV7-2 and TRBJ2-1; 11 bases fit TRBD2. There are 19 residues in the CDR3. V gave up 5 bases and J gave up 7 bases; unmatched junction bases: 19. Germline V gene lookup returns CDR1 SGHTA and CDR2 FQGNSA. The CDR3 DNA sequence: TGTGCCAGCAGCCTCGCCGGGCCGAGACTAGCGGGATTTGCAAATGAGCAGTTCTTC. Translation: CASSLAGPRLAGFANEQFF.

This clone was seen a handful of times. This rearrangement joins TRBV19 to TRBJ2-2; D unclear. This CDR3 comprises 13 residues. Germline V gene lookup returns CDR1 LNHDA and CDR2 SQIVND (reference sequence). V gave up 9 bases and J gave up 1 base, with 9 bases separating them. The CDR3 here is CASLYKNTGELFF. For the CDR3, the DNA is TGTGCCAGCCTTTACAAGAACACCGGGGAGCTGTTTTTT. Full variable domain (remainder filled in from reference TRBV19 and TRBJ2-2): DGGITQSPKYLFRKEGQNVTLSCEQNLNHDAMYWYRQDPGQGLRLIYYSQIVNDFQKGDIAEGYSVSREKKESFPLTVTSAQKNPTAFYLCASLYKNTGELFFGEGSRLTVL.

The V call is TRBV6-2 or TRBV6-3, the J call TRBJ1-2; D is unresolved. The CDR3 has 16 residues. Germline CDR1 reads MNHEY; CDR2 reads SVGEGT. With 2 bases removed from V and 6 bases from J, the gap between germline ends came to 19 bases. In DNA, the CDR3 is TGTGCCAGCAGTTACCCTCCAGAGGGTCGGGGAGATGGCTACACCTTC. Translation: CASSYPPEGRGDGYTF.

The chain is built from TRBV3-1 (or the pseudogene TRBV3-2) and TRBJ1-5, with D maybe TRBD1 (5 bases). This CDR3 spans 17 amino acids. V was shortened by 1 base and J by 0 bases, with 13 bases between the two germline ends. In germline, CDR1 is LGHDT, CDR2 YNNKEL (reference sequence). CDR3 loop: CASSQVPGFSSNQPQHF. The CDR3 DNA reads TGTGCCAGCAGCCAAGTACCAGGGTTTTCTAGCAATCAGCCCCAGCATTTT.

This rearrangement joins TRBV23-1 to TRBJ1-4; 9 bases are shared with TRBD1. TRBV23-1 is flagged as an ORF with uncertain function. The CDR3 spans 20 residues. The ends lost 0 bases at V and 2 bases at J; junction bases unmatched: 13. The CDR3 protein is CASSQSALRGQGRTNEKLFF. CDR3 DNA sequence: TGCGCCAGCAGTCAATCGGCTTTGAGGGGACAGGGACGGACTAATGAAAAACTGTTTTTT.

CDR3 loop: CSASEVTEREAKNIQYF. The CDR3 nucleotides read TGCAGTGCTAGTGAGGTAACAGAGAGGGAGGCCAAAAACATTCAGTACTTC. The rearrangement uses TRBV20-1 and TRBJ2-4; perhaps TRBD2 as D (5 bases). CDR1 is DFQATT, CDR2 SNEGSKA, per germline (reference sequence). V was pared by 3 bases and J by 1 base, with 19 bases between. There are 17 residues in the CDR3.

The chain has TRBV2 and TRBJ2-7; D gene unclear. V lost 8 bases and J lost 2, with 16 bases in between. CDR1 and CDR2 from the germline V gene are SNHLY and FYNNEI. The CDR3 has 14 residues. The CDR3 region is CASQVEQTTYEQYF. The CDR3 DNA follows: TGTGCCAGCCAGGTCGAACAGACAACCTACGAGCAGTACTTC.

CDR3 region: CASSLVGIGYTF. CDR3 DNA: TGTGCCAGCAGCTTAGTGGGGATTGGCTACACCTTC. The gene calls are TRBV7-2 and TRBJ1-2; D gene ambiguous. Germline V gene data show CDR1 as SGHTA and CDR2 as FQGNSA. Trimming stripped 1 base from V and 7 bases from J, with 7 bases between. The CDR3 is 12 amino acids.

This clone was seen a handful of times. CDR3 nucleotides: TGCGCCAGCAGCTTGGACCGGGACAGGGGGCGATCTGATGAAAAACTGTTTTTT. Its protein product is CASSLDRDRGRSDEKLFF. The gene calls are TRBV5-1 and TRBJ1-4, with 12 bases that match TRBD1. The V and J ends lost 0 bases and 6 bases, in that order; junction bases with no gene match: 9. CDR1 is SGHRS and CDR2 is YFSETQ in the germline V gene. The CDR3 has 18 residues.

This clone has just a few counts. This chain uses TRBV7-6 with TRBJ1-1; 10 positions match TRBD1. The CDR3 extends over 16 amino acids. From germline, CDR1 is SGHVS and CDR2 FNYEAQ. V shed 5 bases and J 5 bases; nucleotides not matched to a gene: 11. CDR3 sequence reads: CASSLLTGGSVTEAFF. In DNA form, the CDR3 reads TGTGCCAGCAGCCTTTTGACAGGGGGCAGTGTGACTGAAGCTTTCTTT.

This chain connects TRBV7-2 to TRBJ2-1; 10 nucleotides line up with TRBD2. Looked up from germline, CDR1 is SGHTA and CDR2 is FQGNSA. The CDR3 sequence is 16 residues long. V dropped 4 bases and J dropped 7; count of bases not matched to a gene: 10. The CDR3 sequence: CASSYRSGLAWNEQFF. CDR3 coding DNA: TGTGCCAGCAGCTATCGGTCGGGACTAGCGTGGAATGAGCAGTTCTTC.

The chain combines TRBV5-1 with TRBJ2-7; 15 nucleotides line up with TRBD2. The V gene end was trimmed by 4 bases and the J gene end by 3 bases; junction bases not matched to a gene: 5. This CDR3 is 16 amino acids long. Germline V gene data show CDR1 as SGHRS and CDR2 as YFSETQ. The CDR3 nucleotides read TGCGCCAGCAGCCCAACGGGACTAGCGGGGGGCTACGAGCAGTACTTC. Amino acids: CASSPTGLAGGYEQYF. The full variable domain, its missing parts supplied by reference TRBV5-1 and TRBJ2-7, is KAGVTQTPRYLIKTRGQQVTLSCSPISGHRSVSWYQQTPGQGLQFLFEYFSETQRNKGNFPGRFSGRQFSNSRSEMNVSTLELGDSALYLCASSPTGLAGGYEQYFGPGTRLTVT.

This chain connects TRBV7-8 to TRBJ1-2; a weak D match, TRBD1 (6 bases). Per germline, CDR1 SGHVS and CDR2 FQNEAQ. With 5 bases removed from V and 3 bases from J, the gap between germline ends came to 13 bases. The CDR3 totals 14 residues. This chain's CDR3 is CASSLQGEDYGYTF. The CDR3 region has the DNA TGTGCCAGCAGCCTACAGGGTGAGGACTATGGCTACACCTTC.

This clone was seen just once. The V and J genes are TRBV18 and TRBJ2-7; no definite D call. The V and J ends lost 0 bases and 3 bases respectively, with 9 bases between them. The CDR3 spans 14 residues. Germline V CDR1 and CDR2: KGHSH, LQKENI. CDR3 nucleotides: TGTGCCAGCTCACCACCGGATGCAGGCTACGAGCAGTACTTC. This translates into CASSPPDAGYEQYF.

V gene TRBV15 combines with J gene TRBJ2-7; perhaps TRBD2 as D (5 bases). Trimming removed 0 bases from V and 4 bases from J, with 10 bases in between. The CDR3 is 14 amino acids. Germline CDR1 LNHNV, CDR2 YYDKDF (reference sequence). Written as DNA, the CDR3 is TGTGCCACCAGCAGAGATGTAGGCGGGTACGAGCAGTACTTC. Translating it yields CATSRDVGGYEQYF.

The gene calls are TRBV19 and TRBJ2-3, with TRBD2 identical over 9 bases. The length of the CDR3 is 16 residues. Germline lookup yields CDR1 LNHDA and CDR2 SQIVND (reference sequence). V shed 3 bases, J shed 5 bases, and the junction held 9 bases outside the gene matches. For the CDR3, the DNA is TGTGCCAGTAGTATGGCGGCGGGGGGGTTAGTAGATACGCAGTATTTT. Protein: CASSMAAGGLVDTQYF.

The J gene is TRBJ2-7, the V gene TRBV3-1 (or the pseudogene TRBV3-2); possible D gene TRBD2, 5 bases. Between the trimmed V and J ends, which lost 3 bases and 6 bases, there was a span of 21 bases. The CDR3 consists of 16 residues. CDR1 is LGHDT and CDR2 is YNNKEL in the germline V gene (reference sequence). CDR3 residues: CASSHQRGWVEGEQYF. Written as DNA, the CDR3 is TGTGCCAGCAGCCACCAGCGAGGTTGGGTAGAGGGCGAGCAGTACTTC.

The chain recombines TRBV7-3 with TRBJ2-3; D ambiguous. Germline V gene sequence: CDR1 SGHTA, CDR2 FQGTGA. This CDR3 has 15 amino acids. V was pared by 2 bases and J by 7 bases, with 16 bases between. This CDR3 reads CASSLSTEPGYTQYF. The CDR3 DNA is TGTGCCAGCAGCTTATCGACCGAGCCCGGATATACGCAGTATTTT.

J is TRBJ2-3 and V is TRBV5-1; D gene unclear. Trimming removed 0 bases at V and 2 bases at J, with 16 bases between. Germline V gene lookup returns CDR1 SGHRS and CDR2 YFSETQ. The CDR3 is made up of 17 amino acids. CDR3 nucleotide sequence: TGCGCCAGCAGCTTGGCCCTGCGGAGCCTTTCCACAGATACGCAGTATTTT. This translates into CASSLALRSLSTDTQYF.

Comments on this clone: Other nucleotide sequences in the sample specify the same CDR3. The chain employs TRBV4-2 and TRBJ2-7; 7 nucleotides agree with TRBD2. The CDR3 extends over 16 amino acids. Germline lookup yields CDR1 LGHNA and CDR2 YNFKEQ. Trimming took 1 base from V and 4 from J; bases not matched to a gene: 10. The CDR3 bases are TGTGCCAGCAGCCAAGGGGATGGGAGGGCTCGATACGAGCAGTACTTC. Amino acid sequence: CASSQGDGRARYEQYF.

The chain employs TRBV30 and TRBJ2-5, with D perhaps being TRBD1 or TRBD2 (5 bases each). In germline, CDR1 is GTSNPN, CDR2 SVGIG (reference sequence). V gave up 1 base and J gave up 9 bases, with 18 bases separating them. The length of the CDR3 is 14 residues. CDR3: CAWSGGPQEGAQYF. CDR3 nucleotides: TGTGCCTGGAGTGGGGGACCTCAAGAAGGAGCCCAGTACTTC.

In its sample, this clone was seen once. CDR3 sequence: CASSQGRRYEQYF. Here the CDR3 DNA reads TGTGCCAGCAGCCAAGGGCGGCGCTACGAGCAGTACTTC. The V and J genes are TRBV3-1 (or the pseudogene TRBV3-2) and TRBJ2-7, with no clear D. The CDR3 contains 13 residues. The germline V gene has CDR1 LGHDT and CDR2 YNNKEL (reference sequence). Trimming took 1 base from V and 3 from J, leaving 7 bases between them.

This clone was detected only a few times. The rearrangement links TRBV11-1 to TRBJ2-1, with D perhaps matching TRBD1 or TRBD2 (7 bases each). Germline loops: CDR1 SGHAT, CDR2 FQDESV (reference sequence). The CDR3 spans 15 residues. V was cut by 2 bases and J by 6 bases, with 14 bases left in between. The CDR3 DNA follows: TGTGCCAGCAGCTTAATGACAGGGAGGGCCAATGAGCAGTTCTTC. This encodes CASSLMTGRANEQFF.